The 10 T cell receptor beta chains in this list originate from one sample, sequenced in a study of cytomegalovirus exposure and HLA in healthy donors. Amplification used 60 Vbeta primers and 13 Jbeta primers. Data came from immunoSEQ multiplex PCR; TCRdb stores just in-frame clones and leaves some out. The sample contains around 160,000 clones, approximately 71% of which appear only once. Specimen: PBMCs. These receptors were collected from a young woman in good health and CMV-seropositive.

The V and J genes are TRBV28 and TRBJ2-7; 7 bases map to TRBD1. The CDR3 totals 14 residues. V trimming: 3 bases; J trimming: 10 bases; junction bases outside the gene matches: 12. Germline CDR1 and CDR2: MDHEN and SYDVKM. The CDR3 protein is CASSFALQGIRQYF. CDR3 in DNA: TGTGCCAGCAGTTTTGCGTTACAGGGGATTCGTCAGTACTTC.

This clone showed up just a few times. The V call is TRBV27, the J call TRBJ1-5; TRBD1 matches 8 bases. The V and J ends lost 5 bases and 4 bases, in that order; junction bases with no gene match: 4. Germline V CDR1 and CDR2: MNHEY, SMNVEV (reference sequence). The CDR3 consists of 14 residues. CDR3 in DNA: TGTGCCAGCAGTCAACAGGGGGGGAATCAGCCCCAGCATTTT. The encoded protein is CASSQQGGNQPQHF.

The CDR3 reads CASSELLAGEREQFF. CDR3 nucleotides: TGTGCCAGCAGTGAATTGTTAGCGGGGGAGCGGGAGCAGTTCTTC. This chain links TRBV25-1 with TRBJ2-1; 9 bases map to TRBD2. The CDR3 runs 15 residues. The J segment lost 10 bases and the V segment lost 1 base, leaving 8 bases of the junction unmatched. Germline lookup yields CDR1 MGHDK and CDR2 SYGVNS.

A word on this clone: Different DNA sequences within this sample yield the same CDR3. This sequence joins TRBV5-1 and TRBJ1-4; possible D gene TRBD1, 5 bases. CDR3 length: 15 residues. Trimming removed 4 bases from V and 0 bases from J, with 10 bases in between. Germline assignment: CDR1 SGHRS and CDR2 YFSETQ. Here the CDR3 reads CASSPDRATNEKLFF. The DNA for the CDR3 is TGCGCCAGCAGCCCAGACAGAGCAACTAATGAAAAACTGTTTTTT.

The CDR3 sequence is CASSLDFLLEAEAFF. In DNA, the CDR3 is TGTGCCAGCAGCTTAGACTTTCTCCTAGAAGCTGAAGCTTTCTTT. The chain employs TRBV7-9 and TRBJ1-1, with unresolved D. The CDR3 covers 15 residues. V was pared by 1 base and J by 6 bases, with 15 bases between. Germline V gives CDR1 SEHNR, CDR2 FQNEAQ (reference sequence).

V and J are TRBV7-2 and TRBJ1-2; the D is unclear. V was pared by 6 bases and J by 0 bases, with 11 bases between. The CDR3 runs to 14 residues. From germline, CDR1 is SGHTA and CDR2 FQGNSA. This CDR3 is CASRATGTNYGYTF. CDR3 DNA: TGTGCCAGCAGAGCTACCGGTACTAACTATGGCTACACCTTC.

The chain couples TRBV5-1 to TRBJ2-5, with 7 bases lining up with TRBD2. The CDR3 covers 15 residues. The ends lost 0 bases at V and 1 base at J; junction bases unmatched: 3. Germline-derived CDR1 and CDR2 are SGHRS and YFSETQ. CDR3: CASSLDLAVQETQYF. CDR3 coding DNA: TGCGCCAGCAGCTTGGATCTAGCGGTCCAAGAGACCCAGTACTTC.

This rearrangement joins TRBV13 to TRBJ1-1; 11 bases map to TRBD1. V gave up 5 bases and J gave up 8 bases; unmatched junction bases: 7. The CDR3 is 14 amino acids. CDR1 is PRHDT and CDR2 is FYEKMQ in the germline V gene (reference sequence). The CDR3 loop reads CASSEDRGRFEAFF. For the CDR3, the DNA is TGTGCCAGCAGCGAGGACAGGGGGCGCTTCGAAGCTTTCTTT.

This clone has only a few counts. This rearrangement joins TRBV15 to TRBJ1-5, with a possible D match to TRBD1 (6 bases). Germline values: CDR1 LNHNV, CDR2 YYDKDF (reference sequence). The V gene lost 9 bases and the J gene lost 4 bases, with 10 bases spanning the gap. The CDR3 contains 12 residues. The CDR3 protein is CATQQGNQPQHF. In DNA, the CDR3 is TGTGCCACGCAACAGGGAAATCAGCCCCAGCATTTT.

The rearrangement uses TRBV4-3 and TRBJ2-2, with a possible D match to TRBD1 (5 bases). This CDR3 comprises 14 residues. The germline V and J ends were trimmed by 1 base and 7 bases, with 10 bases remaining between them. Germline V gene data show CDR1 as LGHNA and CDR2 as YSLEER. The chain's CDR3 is CASSQGQPFGELFF. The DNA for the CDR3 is TGCGCCAGCAGCCAAGGACAGCCCTTCGGGGAGCTGTTTTTT.